This entry lists 23 T cell receptor beta chains sequenced from one sample in a study of chemoradiotherapy in HPV16-positive cancers (dated by TCRdb to 2022 to 2024). Library preparation employed the immunoSEQ multiplex PCR assay. The immuneACCESS repertoire file appears here via TCRdb, limited to in-frame rearrangements. These files lack a portion of the clones; in checked studies, under half of the deficit traces to unresolved V genes, and the cause of the others is not known. Recorded for this sample are 20,000 to 30,000 clones; approximately 90% of them occurred a single time. The ten top clones hold 20% to 25% of the sample. This sample comprised blood, obtained from a patient who underwent chemoradiotherapy. All receptors come from a human donor with HPV-associated anogenital cancer.

J is TRBJ2-1 and V is TRBV29-1; 7 positions agree with TRBD2. This CDR3 contains 14 residues. Trimming at V came to 3 bases and at J to 7 bases, leaving 9 bases not matched to a gene. Germline V gene data show CDR1 as SQVTM and CDR2 as ANQGSEA. The CDR3 region is CSVDSRGLGNEQFF. CDR3 DNA sequence: TGCAGCGTTGACTCGCGGGGGTTGGGTAATGAGCAGTTCTTC.

CDR3 sequence reads: CASSSDTGTTQDTQYF. In DNA, the CDR3 is TGTGCCAGCAGTTCGGACACAGGTACTACGCAGGATACGCAGTATTTT. This rearrangement joins TRBV6-5 to TRBJ2-3, with D possibly matching TRBD1 (5 bases). Germline lookup yields CDR1 MNHEY and CDR2 SVGAGI. This CDR3 has 16 amino acids. With 4 bases removed from V and 6 bases from J, the gap between germline ends came to 20 bases.

V and J are TRBV5-1 and TRBJ2-6, with D perhaps being TRBD1 or TRBD2 (5 bases each). V was pared by 7 bases and J by 0 bases, with 14 bases between. The germline V gene encodes CDR1 SGHRS and CDR2 YFSETQ. The CDR3 length is 16 residues. The CDR3 protein is CASGDGKISGANVLTF. The CDR3 DNA sequence: TGCGCCAGCGGGGACGGAAAAATCTCTGGGGCCAACGTCCTGACTTTC.

The rearrangement uses TRBV19 and TRBJ2-3; tentative D call: TRBD1 (6 bases). Germline CDR1 reads LNHDA; CDR2 reads SQIVND (reference sequence). Trimming cost V 6 bases and J 0 bases, with 10 bases left between them. CDR3 length equals 14 residues. CDR3 in DNA: TGTGCCAGTAGCCTACAGGGAAGCACAGATACGCAGTATTTT. It encodes CASSLQGSTDTQYF.

The chain carries TRBV6-6 and TRBJ2-3; 12 nucleotides align to TRBD2. J lost 11 bases, V lost 3 bases, and 9 bases had no gene match. The CDR3 is 15 residues long. Germline V lookup: CDR1 MNHNY, CDR2 SVGAGI (reference sequence). This chain's CDR3 is CASSYLAGGPLKQYF. The CDR3 coding sequence is TGTGCCAGCAGTTATCTAGCGGGAGGGCCCTTGAAGCAGTATTTT.

This rearrangement joins TRBV29-1 to TRBJ2-2; D uncertain. In germline, CDR1 is SQVTM, CDR2 ANQGSEA. CDR3 length: 12 amino acids. Trimming left V 0 bases short and J 1 base short, with 0 bases between. The CDR3 DNA follows: TGCAGCGTTGAAGAGAACACCGGGGAGCTGTTTTTT. It translates to CSVEENTGELFF.

The rearrangement joins TRBV7-2 to TRBJ2-1; D possibly corresponds to TRBD1 (5 bases). Trimming took 1 base from V and 3 from J, leaving 10 bases between them. Germline V gene sequence: CDR1 SGHTA, CDR2 FQGNSA. The CDR3 has 15 residues. The CDR3 sequence: CASSLVAGNYNEQFF. For the CDR3, the DNA is TGTGCCAGCAGCTTAGTCGCAGGGAACTACAATGAGCAGTTCTTC. Full variable domain (remainder filled in from reference TRBV7-2 and TRBJ2-1): GAGVSQSPSNKVTEKGKDVELRCDPISGHTALYWYRQSLGQGLEFLIYFQGNSAPDKSGLPSDRFSAERTGGSVSTLTIQRTQQEDSAVYLCASSLVAGNYNEQFFGPGTRLTVL.

The chain recombines TRBV5-6 with TRBJ1-3; TRBD1 might be the D (5 bases). The length of the CDR3 is 15 residues. Germline-derived CDR1 and CDR2 are SGHDT and YYEEEE. V shed 0 bases and J shed 2 bases, with 9 bases lying between them. The CDR3 here is CASSLGGGPGNTIYF. The CDR3 DNA reads as TGTGCCAGCAGCTTGGGGGGCGGTCCTGGAAACACCATATATTTT.

The table lists this clone with a count of one. The CDR3 protein is CASSPGTGKETQYF. CDR3 DNA: TGTGCCAGCAGCCCCGGGACAGGGAAAGAGACCCAGTACTTC. This rearrangement joins TRBV5-5 to TRBJ2-5; 9 nucleotides align to TRBD1. V shed 4 bases, J shed 3 bases, and the junction held 4 bases outside the gene matches. Germline CDR1 SGHKS, CDR2 YYEKEE (reference sequence). CDR3 size: 14 residues.

V is TRBV27 and J is TRBJ2-2; D gene unclear. Germline values: CDR1 MNHEY, CDR2 SMNVEV (reference sequence). The CDR3 covers 13 residues. V dropped 0 bases and J dropped 6 bases, with 5 bases sitting between them. DNA for the CDR3: TGTGCCAGCAGTTTATCGATCCCCGGGGAGCTGTTTTTT. Translated: CASSLSIPGELFF.

The rearrangement uses TRBV2 and TRBJ2-1; D may be TRBD2 (6 bases). V lost 1 base and J 7 bases, leaving 14 bases between the germline ends. Per germline, CDR1 SNHLY and CDR2 FYNNEI. This CDR3 region has 15 residues. This CDR3 is CASSEGSGVGNEQFF. The DNA of the CDR3 is TGTGCCAGCAGTGAAGGTAGCGGTGTGGGGAATGAGCAGTTCTTC.

A single count supports this clone. The chain carries TRBV6-5 and TRBJ2-5, with a possible D match to TRBD1 (6 bases). Germline-derived CDR1 and CDR2 are MNHEY and SVGAGI. This CDR3 comprises 14 residues. Trimming pared 5 bases from V and 5 bases from J, leaving 15 bases between. Here the CDR3 reads CASSRQGFWETQYF. For the CDR3, the DNA is TGTGCCAGCAGTCGGCAGGGGTTTTGGGAGACCCAGTACTTC.

The chain is built from TRBV10-3 and TRBJ2-1; TRBD2 matches 14 bases. With 6 bases clipped from V and 4 bases from J, the junction kept 2 bases outside the gene matches. CDR3 size: 15 residues. CDR1 and CDR2 from the germline V gene are ENHRY and SYGVKD. Here the CDR3 reads CAISRTSGGYNEQFF. The CDR3 nucleotides are TGTGCCATCAGCCGGACTAGCGGGGGGTACAATGAGCAGTTCTTC.

The rearrangement joins TRBV7-9 to TRBJ1-4, with D uncertain. V lost 1 base to trimming and J lost 1 base, with 10 bases between them. The CDR3 spans 16 residues. Germline V gene sequence: CDR1 SEHNR, CDR2 FQNEAQ (reference sequence). CDR3 in amino acids: CASSLEAAGTNEKLFF. The CDR3 nucleotides read TGTGCCAGCAGCTTAGAAGCGGCGGGAACTAATGAAAAACTGTTTTTT.

A few counts support this clone. This chain uses TRBV7-9 with TRBJ1-1; D unresolved. This CDR3 has 12 amino acids. The V gene's germline CDR1 is SEHNR and CDR2 FQNEAQ (reference sequence). The ends were cut back, 1 base at V and 7 bases at J, with 7 bases in the middle. The CDR3 DNA is TGTGCCAGCAGCTTAGGGCAGTTTGAAGCTTTCTTT. As protein: CASSLGQFEAFF.

The V and J genes are TRBV27 and TRBJ2-1; D might be TRBD2 (5 bases). Trimming removed 5 bases at V and 0 bases at J, with 14 bases between. Germline V gives CDR1 MNHEY, CDR2 SMNVEV (reference sequence). There are 16 residues in the CDR3. As DNA, the CDR3 is TGTGCCAGCAGTCCTTTGGGAGTCGGCTCCTACAATGAGCAGTTCTTC. This encodes CASSPLGVGSYNEQFF.

V usage is TRBV7-9 and J usage is TRBJ1-1, with 7 bases that match TRBD1. The CDR3 has 14 amino acids. Looked up from germline, CDR1 is SEHNR and CDR2 is FQNEAQ (reference sequence). Germline trimming cut 4 bases from V and 1 base from J; bases unmatched to any gene: 3. CDR3 region: CASSSDRENTEAFF. Here the CDR3 DNA reads TGTGCCAGCAGCTCAGACAGGGAGAACACTGAAGCTTTCTTT.

For the CDR3, the DNA is TGTGCCAGCAGCTTGAGGACTATACTAGCGGGGACCACAGATACGCAGTATTTT. It yields the protein CASSLRTILAGTTDTQYF. The V gene is TRBV7-6, the J gene TRBJ2-3; 10 positions agree with TRBD2. Germline V gene data show CDR1 as SGHVS and CDR2 as FNYEAQ. There are 18 residues in the CDR3. V lost 3 bases, J lost 2 bases, and 11 bases stayed unmatched.

The rearrangement links TRBV7-9 to TRBJ2-1; 7 bases are shared with TRBD2. With V trimmed by 5 bases and J by 3 bases, 10 bases remained unmatched. This CDR3 is 16 amino acids long. Germline V gives CDR1 SEHNR, CDR2 FQNEAQ (reference sequence). CDR3 sequence: CASSPNGGTNYNEQFF. Here the CDR3 DNA reads TGTGCCAGCAGCCCTAATGGGGGGACTAACTACAATGAGCAGTTCTTC.

The chain recombines TRBV28 with TRBJ2-1; D remains unclear. From germline, CDR1 is MDHEN and CDR2 SYDVKM. V lost 2 bases and J 6 bases, leaving 20 bases between the germline ends. The CDR3 runs 17 residues. The CDR3 DNA reads as TGTGCCAGCAGTTTAGCCCCGGCAGGCCACTCCATCAATGAGCAGTTCTTC. Translation: CASSLAPAGHSINEQFF.

The V call is TRBV30, the J call TRBJ2-7, with 9 nucleotides matching TRBD1. This CDR3 region has 13 residues. Germline CDR1 GTSNPN, CDR2 SVGIG (reference sequence). The trim removed 7 bases at V and 6 bases at J, leaving 10 bases unmatched. Here the CDR3 DNA reads TGTGCCTCGGACAGGGGAGGTCCGGCCGAGCAGTACTTC. Protein sequence: CASDRGGPAEQYF. Full variable domain (outside the CDR3, taken from reference TRBV30 and TRBJ2-7): SQTIHQWPATLVQPVGSPLSLECTVEGTSNPNLYWYRQAAGRGLQLLFYSVGIGQISSEVPQNLSASRPQDRQFILSSKKLLLSDSGFYLCASDRGGPAEQYFGPGTRLTVT.

The CDR3 DNA reads TGCAGTGGGGGGGTAGAGACCCAGTACTTC. Its protein is CSGGVETQYF. J is TRBJ2-5 and V is TRBV20-1, with D possibly being TRBD2 (6 bases). CDR3 length: 10 amino acids. Trimming took 7 bases from V and 4 from J, leaving 7 bases between them. The V gene's germline CDR1 is DFQATT and CDR2 SNEGSKA (reference sequence).

J is TRBJ1-1 and V is TRBV11-1; D is ambiguous. Germline CDR1 SGHAT, CDR2 FQDESV (reference sequence). The CDR3 runs 14 residues. The V end lost 1 base, the J end lost 1 base, and 7 bases lay between the germline ends. The CDR3 nucleotides are TGTGCCAGCAGCTTAGTCGCCGGGAACACTGAAGCTTTCTTT. Its protein is CASSLVAGNTEAFF.